The clone carrying this T cell receptor (beta chain) occurred many times. Its antigen is not identified. The sample is drawn from a study of T cells in Graves' hyperthyroidism and ophthalmopathy. Findings and limits, study-wide: Most thyroid clonotypes expanded above 0.001 appeared in blood too.

The CDR3 regions of TCR beta were amplified from RNA transcripts. First-round RT-PCR targeting the TCR CDR3 was performed with the HTBI primer set. TCRdb analysed the multiplex PCR reads with MiXCR anew, one entry per CDR3 protein. The profile shows roughly 600,000 distinct CDR3 sequences, more than 12% of them singletons. Germline V gene data show CDR1 as SGHVS and CDR2 as FQNEAQ. This CDR3 region has 14 residues. The ends lost 3 bases at V and 6 bases at J; junction bases unmatched: 8. Sequencing used blood. The clonotype comes from a woman in her fifties or sixties with Graves' ophthalmopathy. The rearrangement links TRBV7-8 to TRBJ2-7; 7 bases are a match to TRBD1. The CDR3 nucleotides read TGTGCCAGCAGCTTCAACGGACAGGCTGGCGAGCAGTACTTC. Translated: CASSFNGQAGEQYF.